This entry is about one TCR beta chain. Its antigen is currently unknown. TCRdb's copy holds only in-frame clones and misses some; the assay was immunoSEQ multiplex PCR. This sample has 100,000 to 150,000 clones, with approximately 90% found just once. The donors formed part of the approximately 130-subject validation cohort, distinct from the approximately 640-subject first cohort. The source of the sample is a study of cytomegalovirus exposure and HLA in healthy donors. Germline V gene lookup returns CDR1 SGHDN and CDR2 FVKESK. The V gene lost 1 base and the J gene lost 8 bases, with 8 bases spanning the gap. This CDR3 has 13 amino acids. General study findings and limits: Associated with cytomegalovirus, according to the listing, were some 150 TCR beta chains. Under in vitro conditions, three CMV-associated chains were confirmed as specific for CMV antigens.

Sequenced material: PBMCs. The source of this sequence is a woman aged 18-29 years in good health and CMV-seronegative. The chain carries TRBV14 and TRBJ2-2; D unclear. The CDR3 reads CASSQGSRGELFF. The CDR3 DNA reads as TGTGCCAGCAGCCAAGGGAGTCGAGGGGAGCTGTTTTTT.